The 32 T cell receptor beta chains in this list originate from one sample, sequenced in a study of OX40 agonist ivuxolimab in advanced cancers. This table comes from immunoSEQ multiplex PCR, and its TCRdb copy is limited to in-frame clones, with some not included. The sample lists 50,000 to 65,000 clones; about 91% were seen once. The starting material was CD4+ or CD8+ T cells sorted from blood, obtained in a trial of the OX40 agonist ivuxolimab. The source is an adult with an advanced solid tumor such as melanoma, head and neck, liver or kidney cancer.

The CDR3, as DNA: TGTGCCAGCAGCTTCGGGTCCGAGACCCAGTACTTC. It is translated as CASSFGSETQYF. V is TRBV28 and J is TRBJ2-5; no clear D. The germline V gene encodes CDR1 MDHEN and CDR2 SYDVKM. V lost 6 bases, J lost 5 bases, and 10 bases lay in between. This CDR3 is built from 12 residues. Full variable domain (rest looked up from reference TRBV28 and TRBJ2-5): DVKVTQSSRYLVKRTGEKVFLECVQDMDHENMFWYRQDPGLGLRLIYFSYDVKMKEKGDIPEGYSVSREKKERFSLILESASTNQTSMYLCASSFGSETQYFGPGTRLLVL.

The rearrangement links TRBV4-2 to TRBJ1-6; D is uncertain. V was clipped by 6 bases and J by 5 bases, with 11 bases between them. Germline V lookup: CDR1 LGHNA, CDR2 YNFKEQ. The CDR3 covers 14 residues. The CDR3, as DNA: TGTGCCAGCAGAAAACATGTGAATAATTCACCCCTCCACTTT. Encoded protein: CASRKHVNNSPLHF.

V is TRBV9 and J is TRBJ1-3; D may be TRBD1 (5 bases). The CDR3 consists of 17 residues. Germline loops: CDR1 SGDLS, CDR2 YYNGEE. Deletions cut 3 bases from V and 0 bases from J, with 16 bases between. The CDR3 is CASSALPGLHSGNTIYF. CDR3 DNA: TGTGCCAGCAGCGCCCTACCGGGGCTCCACTCTGGAAACACCATATATTTT.

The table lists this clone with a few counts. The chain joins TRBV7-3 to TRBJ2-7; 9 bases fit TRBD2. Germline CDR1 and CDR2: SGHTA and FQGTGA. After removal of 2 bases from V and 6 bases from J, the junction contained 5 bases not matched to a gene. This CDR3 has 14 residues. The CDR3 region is CASSLAGGLVEQYF. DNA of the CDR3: TGTGCCAGCAGCTTAGCGGGAGGGCTTGTCGAGCAGTACTTC.

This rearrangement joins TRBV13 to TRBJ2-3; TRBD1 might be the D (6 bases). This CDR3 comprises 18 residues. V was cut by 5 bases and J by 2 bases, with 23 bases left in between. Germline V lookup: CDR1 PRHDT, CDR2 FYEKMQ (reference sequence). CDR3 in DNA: TGTGCCAGCAGCCCCCCACCTGACGAAGGACAGTACACAGATACGCAGTATTTT. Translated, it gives CASSPPPDEGQYTDTQYF.

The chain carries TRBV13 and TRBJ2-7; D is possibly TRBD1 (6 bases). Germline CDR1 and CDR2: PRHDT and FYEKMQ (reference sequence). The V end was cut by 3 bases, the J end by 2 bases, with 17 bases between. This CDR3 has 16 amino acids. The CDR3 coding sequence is TGTGCCAGCAGCTTCTCAGGGGCGCAAAAACCCTACGAGCAGTACTTC. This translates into CASSFSGAQKPYEQYF.

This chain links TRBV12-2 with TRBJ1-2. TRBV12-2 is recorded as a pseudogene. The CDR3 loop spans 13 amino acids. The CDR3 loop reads CASRFSRNYGYTF. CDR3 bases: TGTGCAAGTCGCTTTAGTCGGAACTATGGCTACACCTTC.

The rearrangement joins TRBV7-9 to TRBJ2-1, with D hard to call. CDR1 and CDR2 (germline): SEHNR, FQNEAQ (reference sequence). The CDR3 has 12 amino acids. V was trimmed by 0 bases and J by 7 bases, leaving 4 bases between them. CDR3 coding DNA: TGTGCCAGCAGCTTAGCTGCTAATGAGCAGTTCTTC. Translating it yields CASSLAANEQFF. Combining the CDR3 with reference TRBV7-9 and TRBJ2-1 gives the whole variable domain DTGVSQNPRHKITKRGQNVTFRCDPISEHNRLYWYRQTLGQGPEFLTYFQNEAQLEKSRLLSDRFSAERPKGSFSTLEIQRTEQGDSAMYLCASSLAANEQFFGPGTRLTVL.

The CDR3 coding sequence is TGTGCCAGCAGCTTATTCCGTCAGGGCCAAGAGACCCAGTACTTC. Amino acids: CASSLFRQGQETQYF. This rearrangement joins TRBV11-2 to TRBJ2-5, with D maybe TRBD1 (5 bases). V was trimmed by 2 bases and J by 1 base, leaving 11 bases between them. Looked up from germline, CDR1 is SGHAT and CDR2 is FQNNGV. The CDR3 runs to 15 residues.

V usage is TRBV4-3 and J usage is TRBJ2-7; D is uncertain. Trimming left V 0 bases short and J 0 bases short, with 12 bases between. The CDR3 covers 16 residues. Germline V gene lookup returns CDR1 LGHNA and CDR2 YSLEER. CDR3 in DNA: TGCGCCAGCAGCCAAGATTCAGGAACGTACTCCTACGAGCAGTACTTC. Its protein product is CASSQDSGTYSYEQYF.

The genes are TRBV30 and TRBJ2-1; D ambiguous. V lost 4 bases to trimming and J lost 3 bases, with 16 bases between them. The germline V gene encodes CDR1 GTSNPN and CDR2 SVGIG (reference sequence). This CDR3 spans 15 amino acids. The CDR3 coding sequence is TGTGCCTGGACTCCCTCTCCCGCTAACTACAATGAGCAGTTCTTC. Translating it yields CAWTPSPANYNEQFF. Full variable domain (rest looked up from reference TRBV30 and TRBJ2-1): SQTIHQWPATLVQPVGSPLSLECTVEGTSNPNLYWYRQAAGRGLQLLFYSVGIGQISSEVPQNLSASRPQDRQFILSSKKLLLSDSGFYLCAWTPSPANYNEQFFGPGTRLTVL.

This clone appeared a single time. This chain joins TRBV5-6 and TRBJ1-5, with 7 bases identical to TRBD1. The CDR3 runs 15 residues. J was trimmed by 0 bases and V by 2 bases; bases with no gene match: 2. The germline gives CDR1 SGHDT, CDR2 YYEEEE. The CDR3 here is CASSFGQVSNQPQHF. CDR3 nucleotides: TGTGCCAGCAGCTTCGGACAGGTTAGCAATCAGCCCCAGCATTTT.

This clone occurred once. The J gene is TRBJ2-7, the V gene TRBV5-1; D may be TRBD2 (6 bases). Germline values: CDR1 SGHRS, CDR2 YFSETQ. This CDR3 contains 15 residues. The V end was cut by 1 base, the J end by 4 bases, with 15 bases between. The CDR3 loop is CASSLLGGAGYEQYF. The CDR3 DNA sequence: TGCGCCAGCAGCTTGCTTGGGGGAGCGGGTTACGAGCAGTACTTC.

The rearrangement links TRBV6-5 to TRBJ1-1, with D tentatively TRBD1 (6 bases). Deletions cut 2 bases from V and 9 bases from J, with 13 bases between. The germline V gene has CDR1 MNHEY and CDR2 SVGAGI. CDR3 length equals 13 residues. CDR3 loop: CASSYEQGPQAFF. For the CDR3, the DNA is TGTGCCAGCAGTTACGAACAGGGTCCTCAAGCTTTCTTT.

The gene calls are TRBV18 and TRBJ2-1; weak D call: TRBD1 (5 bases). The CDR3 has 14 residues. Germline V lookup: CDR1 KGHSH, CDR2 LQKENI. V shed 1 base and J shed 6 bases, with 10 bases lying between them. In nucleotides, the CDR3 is TGTGCCAGCTCACCACGGGAAGGGGCCAATGAGCAGTTCTTC. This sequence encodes CASSPREGANEQFF. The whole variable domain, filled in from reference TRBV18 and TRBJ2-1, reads NAGVMQNPRHLVRRRGQEARLRCSPMKGHSHVYWYRQLPEEGLKFMVYLQKENIIDESGMPKERFSAEFPKEGPSILRIQQVVRGDSAAYFCASSPREGANEQFFGPGTRLTVL.

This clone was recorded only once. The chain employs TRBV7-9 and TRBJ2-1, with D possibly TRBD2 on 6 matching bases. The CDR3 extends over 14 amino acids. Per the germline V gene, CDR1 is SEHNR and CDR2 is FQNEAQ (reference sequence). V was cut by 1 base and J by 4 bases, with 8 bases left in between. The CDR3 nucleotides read TGTGCCAGCAGCTTAGGCGGGGATTACAATGAGCAGTTCTTC. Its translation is CASSLGGDYNEQFF.

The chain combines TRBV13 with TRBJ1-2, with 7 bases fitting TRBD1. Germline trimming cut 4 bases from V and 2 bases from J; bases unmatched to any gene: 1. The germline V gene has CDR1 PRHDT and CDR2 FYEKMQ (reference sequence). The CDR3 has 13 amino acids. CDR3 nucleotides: TGTGCCAGCAGCTCACAGGGGAACTATGGCTACACCTTC. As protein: CASSSQGNYGYTF. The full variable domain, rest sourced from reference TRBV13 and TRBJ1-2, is AAGVIQSPRHLIKEKRETATLKCYPIPRHDTVYWYQQGPGQDPQFLISFYEKMQSDKGSIPDRFSAQQFSDYHSELNMSSLELGDSALYFCASSSQGNYGYTFGSGTRLTVV.

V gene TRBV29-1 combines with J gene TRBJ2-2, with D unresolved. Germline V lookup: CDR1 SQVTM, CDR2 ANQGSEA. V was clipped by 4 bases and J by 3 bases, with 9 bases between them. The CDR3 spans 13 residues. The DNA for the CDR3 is TGCAGCGTTGTAGGGCCTGACACCGGGGAGCTGTTTTTT. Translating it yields CSVVGPDTGELFF.

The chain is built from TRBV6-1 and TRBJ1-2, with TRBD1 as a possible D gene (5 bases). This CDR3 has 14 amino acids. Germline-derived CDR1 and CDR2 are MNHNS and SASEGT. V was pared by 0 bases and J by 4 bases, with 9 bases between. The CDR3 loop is CASSEAGTPYGYTF. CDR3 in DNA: TGTGCCAGCAGTGAAGCAGGGACCCCCTATGGCTACACCTTC.

For the CDR3, the DNA is TGCGCCAGCAGCCAGCGGGGGGGCAATCAGCCCCAGCATTTT. This encodes CASSQRGGNQPQHF. J is TRBJ1-5 and V is TRBV4-1; D is perhaps TRBD1 (5 bases). The germline gives CDR1 MGHRA, CDR2 YSYEKL. Trimming removed 3 bases from V and 2 bases from J, with 8 bases in between. The CDR3 covers 14 residues.

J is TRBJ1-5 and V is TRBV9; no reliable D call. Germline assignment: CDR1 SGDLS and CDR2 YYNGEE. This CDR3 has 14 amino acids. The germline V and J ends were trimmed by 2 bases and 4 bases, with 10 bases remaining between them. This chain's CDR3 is CASSVGFSNQPQHF. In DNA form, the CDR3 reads TGTGCCAGCAGCGTTGGGTTTTCGAATCAGCCCCAGCATTTT.

This CDR3 reads CATGNTYSNQPQHF. As DNA, the CDR3 is TGTGCCACCGGAAACACTTATAGCAATCAGCCCCAGCATTTT. The chain employs TRBV15 and TRBJ1-5; D remains ambiguous. The CDR3 loop spans 14 amino acids. Germline V gives CDR1 LNHNV, CDR2 YYDKDF (reference sequence). Trimming cost V 8 bases and J 0 bases, with 11 bases left between them. The full variable domain, in which reference TRBV15 and TRBJ1-5 provide the parts outside the CDR3, is DAMVIQNPRYQVTQFGKPVTLSCSQTLNHNVMYWYQQKSSQAPKLLFHYYDKDFNNEADTPDNFQSRRPNTSFCFLDIRSPGLGDTAMYLCATGNTYSNQPQHFGDGTRLSIL.

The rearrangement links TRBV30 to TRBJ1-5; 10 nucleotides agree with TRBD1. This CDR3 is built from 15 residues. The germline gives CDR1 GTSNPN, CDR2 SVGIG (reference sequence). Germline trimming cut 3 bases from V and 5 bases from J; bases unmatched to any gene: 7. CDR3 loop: CAWRVGGTGDQPQHF. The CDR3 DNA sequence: TGTGCCTGGAGAGTTGGAGGGACAGGGGATCAGCCCCAGCATTTT.

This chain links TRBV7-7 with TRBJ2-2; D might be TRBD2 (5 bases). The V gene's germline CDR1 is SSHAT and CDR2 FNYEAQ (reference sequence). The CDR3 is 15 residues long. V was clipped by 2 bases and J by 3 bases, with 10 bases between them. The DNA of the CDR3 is TGTGCCAGCAGCTTAAAACCGCGGGACACCGGGGAGCTGTTTTTT. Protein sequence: CASSLKPRDTGELFF.

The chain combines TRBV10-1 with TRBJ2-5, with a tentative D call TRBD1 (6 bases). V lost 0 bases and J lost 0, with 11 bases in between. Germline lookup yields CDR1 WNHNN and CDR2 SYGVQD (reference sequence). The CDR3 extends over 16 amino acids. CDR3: CASSESAGEYQETQYF. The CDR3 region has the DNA TGCGCCAGCAGTGAGTCGGCAGGGGAATACCAAGAGACCCAGTACTTC.

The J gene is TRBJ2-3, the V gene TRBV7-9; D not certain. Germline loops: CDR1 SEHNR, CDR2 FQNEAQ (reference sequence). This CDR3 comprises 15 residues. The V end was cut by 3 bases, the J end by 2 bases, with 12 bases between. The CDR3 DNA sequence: TGTGCCAGCAGCTTCAGTATGTGGTACACAGATACGCAGTATTTT. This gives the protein CASSFSMWYTDTQYF.

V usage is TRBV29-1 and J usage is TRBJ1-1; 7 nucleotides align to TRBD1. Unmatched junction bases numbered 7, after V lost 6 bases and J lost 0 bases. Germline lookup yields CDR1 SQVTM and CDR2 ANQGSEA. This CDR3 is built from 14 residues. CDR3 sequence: CSVSGGDMNTEAFF. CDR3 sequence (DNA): TGCAGCGTATCAGGGGGGGACATGAACACTGAAGCTTTCTTT.

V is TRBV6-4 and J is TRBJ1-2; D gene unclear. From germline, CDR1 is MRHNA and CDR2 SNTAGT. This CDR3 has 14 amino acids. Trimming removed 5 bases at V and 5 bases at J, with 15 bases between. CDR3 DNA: TGTGCCAGCAGTTATCTATACGTGGAGTATGGCTACACCTTC. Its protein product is CASSYLYVEYGYTF.

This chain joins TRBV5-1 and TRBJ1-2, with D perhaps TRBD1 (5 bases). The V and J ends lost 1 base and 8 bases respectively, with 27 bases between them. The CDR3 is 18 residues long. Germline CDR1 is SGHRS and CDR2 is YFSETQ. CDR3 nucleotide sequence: TGCGCCAGCAGCTTGAGGGGCCCCGGGACCGGGTTTGTGAAAGGCTACACCTTC. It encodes CASSLRGPGTGFVKGYTF.

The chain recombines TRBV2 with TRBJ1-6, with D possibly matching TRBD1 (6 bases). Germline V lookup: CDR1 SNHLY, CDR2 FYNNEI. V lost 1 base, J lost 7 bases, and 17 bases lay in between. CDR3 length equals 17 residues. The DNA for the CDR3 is TGTGCCAGCAGTGAAGAGGGTCGGGGGGGGCTCAATTCACCCCTCCACTTT. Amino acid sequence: CASSEEGRGGLNSPLHF.

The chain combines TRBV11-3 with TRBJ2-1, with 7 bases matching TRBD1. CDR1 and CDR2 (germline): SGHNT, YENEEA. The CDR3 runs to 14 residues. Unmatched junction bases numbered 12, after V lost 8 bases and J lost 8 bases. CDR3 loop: CASQMRGGMYEQFF. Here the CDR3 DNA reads TGTGCCAGCCAAATGCGAGGGGGCATGTATGAGCAGTTCTTC.

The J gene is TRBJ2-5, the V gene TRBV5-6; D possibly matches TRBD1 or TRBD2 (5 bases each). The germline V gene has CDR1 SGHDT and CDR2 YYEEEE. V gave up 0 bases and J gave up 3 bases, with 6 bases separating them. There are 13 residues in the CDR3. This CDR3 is CASSLVGEETQYF. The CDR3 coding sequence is TGTGCCAGCAGCTTGGTGGGGGAAGAGACCCAGTACTTC. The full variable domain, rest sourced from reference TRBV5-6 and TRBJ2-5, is DAGVTQSPTHLIKTRGQQVTLRCSPKSGHDTVSWYQQALGQGPQFIFQYYEEEERQRGNFPDRFSGHQFPNYSSELNVNALLLGDSALYLCASSLVGEETQYFGPGTRLLVL.